This T cell receptor (beta chain) derives from a study of cytomegalovirus exposure and HLA in healthy donors. Notes on this clone: Its antigen is unknown.

CDR1 is MDHEN, CDR2 SYDVKM, per germline. The CDR3 spans 16 residues. Trimming took 6 bases from V and 4 from J, leaving 19 bases between them. Points from the study as a whole: Later analysis identified a missense DCLRE1C variant that was linked to TCR beta V- and J-gene trimming. Some V segments could not be told apart, so they were left out, TRBV6-2 and TRBV6-3 among them.

The PCR contained 60 Vbeta and 13 Jbeta primers. Clones were read by immunoSEQ multiplex PCR, and TCRdb kept only the in-frame ones, dropping some. Among 110,000 or so clones listed, around 68% were seen once. The receptor's source is a middle-aged woman in good health and CMV-seropositive. The chain employs TRBV28 and TRBJ1-5; D possibly corresponds to TRBD1 (5 bases). The source material was PBMCs. The CDR3 nucleotides are TGTGCCAGCAGCTCCTCGGCTGGGGCGTTAAATCAGCCCCAGCATTTT. Its translation is CASSSSAGALNQPQHF.